This T cell receptor (beta chain) was sequenced in a study of glioma-infiltrating T cells after dendritic cell vaccination. Study overall: Patients had newly diagnosed or recurrent glioblastoma and received dendritic cell vaccines. Autologous tumor lysate was loaded overnight onto monocyte-derived dendritic cells grown about 7 days with IL-4 and GM-CSF.

The CDR3 has 16 amino acids. V lost 4 bases, J lost 3 bases, and 10 bases stayed unmatched. Germline CDR1 is SGHRS and CDR2 is YFSETQ. Profiling relied on immunoSEQ multiplex PCR, and the TCRdb table lists in-frame clones only, not all of them. The top ten clones hold approximately 2.7% of a sample with under 130,000 clones, about 90% of them seen once. Time point given: after dendritic cell vaccination, including at tumor progression/relapse. The sample consisted of blood, taken after dendritic cell vaccination. The V and J genes are TRBV5-1 and TRBJ2-1; TRBD2 matches at 7 bases. This TCR derives from a human donor with glioblastoma. The CDR3 here is CASSGEWGGSYNEQFF. The CDR3 DNA is TGCGCCAGCAGCGGAGAATGGGGCGGGAGCTACAATGAGCAGTTCTTC.